A single sample gave rise to the 3 T cell receptor beta chains below, sequenced in a study of cytomegalovirus exposure and HLA in healthy donors. 13 Jbeta primers and 60 Vbeta primers were used for the PCR. Here immunoSEQ multiplex PCR was the method, and the copy in TCRdb shows in-frame clones only, minus some. The sample shows some 150,000 clones, 75% to 85% of them seen only once. Sequencing was done on a sample of PBMCs. The source of these receptors is a woman aged 50 to 60 in good health and CMV-seropositive.

V is TRBV6-5 and J is TRBJ2-7; D is ambiguous. Germline loops: CDR1 MNHEY, CDR2 SVGAGI. CDR3 length: 13 amino acids. V lost 4 bases, J lost 4 bases, and 11 bases lay in between. In DNA form, the CDR3 reads TGTGCCAGCAGTTTACCAAACAAGTACGAGCAGTACTTC. Translating gives CASSLPNKYEQYF.

V is TRBV5-1 and J is TRBJ2-7, with 7 positions matching TRBD2. The trim removed 3 bases at V and 4 bases at J, leaving 7 bases unmatched. Germline values: CDR1 SGHRS, CDR2 YFSETQ. This CDR3 is built from 14 residues. CDR3 bases: TGCGCCAGCAGCTCCGGGACTACTCCGTACGAGCAGTACTTC. Its translation: CASSSGTTPYEQYF. The full variable domain, rest sourced from reference TRBV5-1 and TRBJ2-7, is KAGVTQTPRYLIKTRGQQVTLSCSPISGHRSVSWYQQTPGQGLQFLFEYFSETQRNKGNFPGRFSGRQFSNSRSEMNVSTLELGDSALYLCASSSGTTPYEQYFGPGTRLTVT.

The rearrangement joins TRBV7-9 to TRBJ2-5, with 9 bases matching TRBD2. V shed 8 bases, J shed 4 bases, and the junction held 11 bases outside the gene matches. Germline V lookup: CDR1 SEHNR, CDR2 FQNEAQ (reference sequence). The CDR3 is made up of 15 amino acids. The chain's CDR3 is CASAGGNSGGETQYF. In DNA, the CDR3 is TGTGCCAGCGCCGGGGGGAATAGCGGGGGAGAGACCCAGTACTTC.